The rows below give T cell receptor beta chains drawn from one sample of a study of T cell responses to AZD1222 COVID-19 vaccine. The repertoire was sequenced with immunoSEQ multiplex PCR; TCRdb's copy has only in-frame clones and lacks some. This sample has about 140,000 clones, with 85% to 95% found just once. Sequenced here: peripheral blood, sampled 28 days after the second AZD1222 dose. These receptors originate from an adult who received the AZD1222 COVID-19 vaccine. CDR3s include the opening cysteine and the closing phenylalanine or tryptophan. Each record gives: clone size, D gene, V gene, J gene, CDR3 DNA, CDR3 protein. D genes are given only for firm matches. Rows give clone size only sometimes, using once, few, many, or a class for an expanded clone.

>NA|TRBD1|TRBV7-8|TRBJ1-2
TGTGCCAGCAGCCGGTGGTCACAGGGGGAGGACCTCTATGGCTACACCTTC
CASSRWSQGEDLYGYTF
>NA|TRBD1|TRBV18|TRBJ1-1
TGTGCCAGCTCACCATCGGGACAGGGGATGACCACTGAAGCTTTCTTT
CASSPSGQGMTTEAFF
>NA|NA|TRBV7-9|TRBJ1-1
TGTGCCAGCAGCCTACCCACGGGGTCTGAAGCTTTCTTT
CASSLPTGSEAFF
>once|NA|TRBV10-2|TRBJ1-2
TGCGCCAGCAGTGAAGGGGGGCCCAGCTATGGCTACACCTTC
CASSEGGPSYGYTF
>NA|NA|TRBV19|TRBJ1-1
TGTGCCACGAGAAGCCAGGGAAGGAACACTGAAGCTTTCTTT
CATRSQGRNTEAFF
>NA|NA|TRBV9|TRBJ1-2
TGTGCCAGCAGCGTAGCTCAAAACTATGGCTACACCTTC
CASSVAQNYGYTF
>few|NA|TRBV5-1|TRBJ2-5
TGCGCCAGCAGCCTTTCCACAGAGTACCAAGAGACCCAGTACTTC
CASSLSTEYQETQYF
>NA|NA|TRBV19|TRBJ1-5
TGTGCCAGTAGTATTTGGGGGAATCAGCCCCAGCATTTT
CASSIWGNQPQHF
>NA|NA|TRBV5-1|TRBJ2-2
TGCGCCAGTTGGGGGCCCGGGGAGCTGTTTTTT
CASWGPGELFF
>NA|NA|TRBV6-5|TRBJ1-1
TGTGCCAGCAGTTGGAGAGGGAACACTGAAGCTTTCTTT
CASSWRGNTEAFF
>NA|NA|TRBV5-6|TRBJ2-2
TGTGCCAGCAGTACTAAGGACGTGACCGGGGAGCTGTTTTTT
CASSTKDVTGELFF
>once|NA|TRBV5-1|TRBJ2-7
TGCGCCAGCAGCTTGGGGGGACCGACCTCCTACGAGCAGTACTTC
CASSLGGPTSYEQYF
>NA|NA|TRBV7-3|TRBJ2-5
TGTGCCAGCAGCTCCCTGACAAGAGAGACCCAGTACTTC
CASSSLTRETQYF
>NA|NA|TRBV6-1|TRBJ2-2
TGTGCCAGCAGTGCACATGACAGTCGCGCCACCGGGGAGCTGTTTTTT
CASSAHDSRATGELFF
>NA|NA|TRBV11-3|TRBJ2-3
TGTGCCAGCAGCTTAGCGGGGGTGACAGATACGCAGTATTTT
CASSLAGVTDTQYF
>NA|TRBD1|TRBV6-6|TRBJ1-3
TGTGCCAGCAGTACCCGGGACAGGGGGCAAAACACCATATATTTT
CASSTRDRGQNTIYF
>once|TRBD2|TRBV4-2|TRBJ2-7
TGTGCCAGCAGCCAAGAACGATTAGCGGGAGGCATCGCCTACGAGCAGTACTTC
CASSQERLAGGIAYEQYF
>NA|TRBD1|TRBV19|TRBJ1-2
TGTGCCAGTAGGAGGACAGGGGCCGCCTCAGATGGCTACACCTTC
CASRRTGAASDGYTF
>NA|NA|TRBV27|TRBJ1-1
TGTGCCAGCAGTTTAAACCGTAACACTGAAGCTTTCTTT
CASSLNRNTEAFF
>NA|NA|TRBV6-1|TRBJ1-6
TGTGCCAGCAGTGATCTCGCAGCGTCATATTCACCCCTCCACTTT
CASSDLAASYSPLHF
>NA|NA|TRBV6-6|TRBJ1-1
TGTGCCAGCAGCGTATACGCCCGGCTTAACACTGAAGCTTTCTTT
CASSVYARLNTEAFF
>few|NA|TRBV11-3|TRBJ1-4
TGTGCCAGCAGCTTAGTAGCGATCAGTCCTAATGAAAAACTGTTTTTT
CASSLVAISPNEKLFF